The 11 T cell receptor beta chains listed next were all sequenced from one sample in a study of T-cell reconstitution after alpha-beta-depleted transplantation in children. It was with unique molecular identifiers that the TCRbeta library was prepared. Each CDR3 protein is one row after TCRdb ran MiXCR on the PCR reads. The sample holds more than 200,000 distinct CDR3 sequences; roughly 24% are singletons and the top ten take 2.6%. The specimen was PBMCs, collected before TCRalphabeta/CD19-depleted stem cell transplant. All receptors come from a girl aged 2 to 10 with Fanconi anemia, due to receive a stem cell transplant.

The chain has TRBV27 and TRBJ2-3; tentatively, D is TRBD2 (5 bases). The germline V and J ends were trimmed by 0 bases and 2 bases, with 9 bases remaining between them. This CDR3 is 15 amino acids long. In germline, CDR1 is MNHEY, CDR2 SMNVEV (reference sequence). The CDR3 sequence: CASSLSTGYTDTQYF. The CDR3 DNA follows: TGTGCCAGCAGTTTATCTACGGGGTACACAGATACGCAGTATTTT.

The chain couples TRBV6-1 to TRBJ2-1; 7 nucleotides match TRBD2. Germline loops: CDR1 MNHNS, CDR2 SASEGT. The length of the CDR3 is 15 residues. Trimming removed 8 bases from V and 6 bases from J; junction bases left unmatched: 13. CDR3 in DNA: TGTGCCAGCTCGACTAGCCCTGGGGGGAGCAATGAGCAGTTCTTC. This codes for CASSTSPGGSNEQFF.

V is TRBV20-1 and J is TRBJ2-1; a possible D gene is TRBD1 (6 bases). V was pared by 5 bases and J by 5 bases, with 19 bases between. CDR3 length: 15 amino acids. CDR1 DFQATT and CDR2 SNEGSKA come from the germline V gene (reference sequence). The CDR3, as DNA: TGCAGTGCTGAAAATTTGGGACATCGAAACAATGAGCAGTTCTTC. This gives the protein CSAENLGHRNNEQFF.

This clonotype was counted many times. V is TRBV29-1 and J is TRBJ2-1; D possibly corresponds to TRBD1 (7 bases). V was cut by 3 bases and J by 6 bases, with 12 bases left in between. The CDR3 is 13 amino acids. CDR1 is SQVTM and CDR2 is ANQGSEA in the germline V gene. The CDR3 DNA reads TGCAGCGTTGAGAGGAGGGGGCGCAATGAGCAGTTCTTC. This translates into CSVERRGRNEQFF.

This clonotype turned up a few times. The CDR3 is CTTQGQRDRYNEQFF. As DNA, the CDR3 is TGCACCACACAAGGCCAGAGGGACCGGTACAATGAGCAGTTCTTC. The rearrangement uses TRBV29-1 and TRBJ2-1; D is tentatively TRBD1 or TRBD2 (5 bases each). CDR1 is SQVTM, CDR2 ANQGSEA, per germline. The CDR3 contains 15 residues.

The chain links TRBV25-1 to TRBJ1-4; 10 positions agree with TRBD1. The germline gives CDR1 MGHDK, CDR2 SYGVNS. The CDR3 totals 17 residues. With 3 bases clipped from V and 1 base from J, the junction kept 5 bases outside the gene matches. In DNA, the CDR3 is TGTGCCAGCAGTGAGGGGGACAGGGGCTTAACTAATGAAAAACTGTTTTTT. It codes for CASSEGDRGLTNEKLFF. The complete variable domain, with remaining parts taken from reference TRBV25-1 and TRBJ1-4, reads EADIYQTPRYLVIGTGKKITLECSQTMGHDKMYWYQQDPGMELHLIHYSYGVNSTEKGDLSSESTVSRIRTEHFPLTLESARPSHTSQYLCASSEGDRGLTNEKLFFGSGTQLSVL.

V gene TRBV20-1 combines with J gene TRBJ2-7; 7 bases are shared with TRBD2. Germline CDR1 reads DFQATT; CDR2 reads SNEGSKA (reference sequence). The CDR3 length is 13 residues. V lost 3 bases, J lost 3 bases, and 5 bases stayed unmatched. Here the CDR3 DNA reads TGCAGTGCTAGGAGCGGGGAAGTCTACGAGCAGTACTTC. Translating it yields CSARSGEVYEQYF.

The sample holds a few counts of this clonotype. The chain carries TRBV29-1 and TRBJ2-5; D perhaps matches TRBD1 (5 bases). The CDR3 totals 12 residues. Trimming stripped 5 bases from V and 1 base from J, with 8 bases between. Per the germline V gene, CDR1 is SQVTM and CDR2 is ANQGSEA. CDR3 sequence (DNA): TGCAGCGTTTTGACAGCCCAAGAGACCCAGTACTTC. It is translated as CSVLTAQETQYF.

This clonotype is a singleton in its sample. The chain joins TRBV25-1 to TRBJ2-1; tentatively, D is TRBD1 or TRBD2 (6 bases each). The germline CDR1 and CDR2 sequences are MGHDK and SYGVNS. Trimming stripped 2 bases from V and 6 bases from J, with 8 bases between. This CDR3 has 13 amino acids. Here the CDR3 DNA reads TGTGCCAGCAGTGAAGGAGGGGGCAATGAGCAGTTCTTC. Translation: CASSEGGGNEQFF.

V is TRBV20-1 and J is TRBJ2-5; D ambiguous. The CDR3 totals 14 residues. Germline-derived CDR1 and CDR2 are DFQATT and SNEGSKA (reference sequence). The V end was cut by 0 bases, the J end by 6 bases, with 14 bases between. The CDR3 coding sequence is TGCAGTGCTAGAGAAGTAGGCTACTCAAAGACCCAGTACTTC. It yields the protein CSAREVGYSKTQYF.

The CDR3 protein is CASRSGQGAQAFF. The DNA of the CDR3 is TGTGCCAGCAGATCCGGACAGGGGGCTCAAGCTTTCTTT. The J gene is TRBJ1-1, the V gene TRBV12-3 or TRBV12-4; 11 nucleotides match TRBD1. J lost 9 bases, V lost 6 bases, and 6 bases had no gene match. CDR3 size: 13 residues.